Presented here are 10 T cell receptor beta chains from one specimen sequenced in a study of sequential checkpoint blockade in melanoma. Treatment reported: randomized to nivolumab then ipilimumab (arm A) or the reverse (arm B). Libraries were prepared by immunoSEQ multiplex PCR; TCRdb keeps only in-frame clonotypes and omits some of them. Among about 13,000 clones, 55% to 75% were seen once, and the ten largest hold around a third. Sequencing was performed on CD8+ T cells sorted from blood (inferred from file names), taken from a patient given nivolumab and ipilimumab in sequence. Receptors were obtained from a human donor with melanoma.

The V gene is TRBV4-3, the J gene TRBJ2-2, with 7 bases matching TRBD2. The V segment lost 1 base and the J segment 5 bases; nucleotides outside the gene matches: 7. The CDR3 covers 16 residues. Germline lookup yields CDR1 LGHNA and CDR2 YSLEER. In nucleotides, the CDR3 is TGCGCCAGCAGCCAAGGGACTAGTCTGAAGACCGGGGAGCTGTTTTTT. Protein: CASSQGTSLKTGELFF.

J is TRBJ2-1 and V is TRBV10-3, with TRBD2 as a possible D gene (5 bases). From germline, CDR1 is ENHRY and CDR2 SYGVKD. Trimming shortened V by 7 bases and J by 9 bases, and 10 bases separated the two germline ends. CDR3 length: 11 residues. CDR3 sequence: CAIIGDGEQFF. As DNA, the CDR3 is TGTGCCATCATCGGGGATGGTGAGCAGTTCTTC.

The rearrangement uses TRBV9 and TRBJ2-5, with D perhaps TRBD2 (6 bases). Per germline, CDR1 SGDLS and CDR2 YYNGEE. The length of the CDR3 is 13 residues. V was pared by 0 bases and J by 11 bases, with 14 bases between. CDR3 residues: CASSVDGGVEQYF. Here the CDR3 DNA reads TGTGCCAGCAGCGTAGACGGAGGGGTTGAGCAGTACTTC.

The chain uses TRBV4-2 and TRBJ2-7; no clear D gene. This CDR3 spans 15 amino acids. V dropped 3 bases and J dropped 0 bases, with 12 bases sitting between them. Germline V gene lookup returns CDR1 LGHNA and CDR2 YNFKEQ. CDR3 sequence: CASSQSRHLSYEQYF. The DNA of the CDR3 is TGTGCCAGCAGCCAGAGTAGACATCTCTCCTACGAGCAGTACTTC.

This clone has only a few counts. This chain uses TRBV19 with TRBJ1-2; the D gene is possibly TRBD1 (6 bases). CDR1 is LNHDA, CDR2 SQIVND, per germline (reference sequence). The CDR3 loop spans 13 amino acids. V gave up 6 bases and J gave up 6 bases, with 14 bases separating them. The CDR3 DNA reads TGTGCCAGTAGGTCGGGGGGCATCGATGGCTACACCTTC. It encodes CASRSGGIDGYTF.

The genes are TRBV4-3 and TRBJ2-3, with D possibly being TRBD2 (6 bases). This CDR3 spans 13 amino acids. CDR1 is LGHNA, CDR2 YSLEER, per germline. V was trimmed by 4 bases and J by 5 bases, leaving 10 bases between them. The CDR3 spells CASSLGRGDTQYF. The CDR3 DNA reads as TGCGCCAGCAGCCTAGGGCGGGGAGATACGCAGTATTTT.

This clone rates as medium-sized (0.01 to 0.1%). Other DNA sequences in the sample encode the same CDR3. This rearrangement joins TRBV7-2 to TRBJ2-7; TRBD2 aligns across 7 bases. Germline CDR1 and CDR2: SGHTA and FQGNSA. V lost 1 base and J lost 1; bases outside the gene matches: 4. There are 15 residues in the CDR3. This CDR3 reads CASSLGGGISYEQYF. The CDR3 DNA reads TGTGCCAGCAGCTTAGGGGGGGGGATATCCTACGAGCAGTACTTC.

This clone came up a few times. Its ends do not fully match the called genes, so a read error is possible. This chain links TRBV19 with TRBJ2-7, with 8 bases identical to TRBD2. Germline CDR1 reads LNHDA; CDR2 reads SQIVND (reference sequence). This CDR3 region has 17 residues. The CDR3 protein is CASSIGGLTSGSYEQYF. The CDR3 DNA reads TGTGCCAGTAGCATAGGGGGGCTTACTAGCGGCTCCTACGAGCAGTACTTC.

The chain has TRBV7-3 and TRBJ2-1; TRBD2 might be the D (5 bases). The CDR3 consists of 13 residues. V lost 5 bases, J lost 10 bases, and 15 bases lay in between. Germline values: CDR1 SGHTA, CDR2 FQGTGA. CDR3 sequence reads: CASSPGGPQEQFF. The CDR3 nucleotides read TGTGCCAGCAGCCCCGGCGGGCCCCAGGAGCAGTTCTTC.

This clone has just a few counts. The chain's CDR3 is CASSEPGQGSGNTIYF. For the CDR3, the DNA is TGCGCCAGCAGTGAACCGGGACAGGGGTCTGGAAACACCATATATTTT. The genes are TRBV10-1 and TRBJ1-3; TRBD1 matches 10 bases. Germline lookup yields CDR1 WNHNN and CDR2 SYGVQD (reference sequence). The CDR3 covers 16 residues. Trimming removed 3 bases from V and 1 base from J; junction bases left unmatched: 3.